The 6 T cell receptor beta chains below all came from one sample that was sequenced in a study of cytomegalovirus exposure and HLA in healthy donors. This PCR relied on a set of 60 Vbeta primers and 13 Jbeta primers. Generated by immunoSEQ multiplex PCR, the TCRdb table keeps only in-frame clones and is missing some. Its listing shows 120,000 or so clones. Sequenced input: PBMCs. Receptors were obtained from a man between 18 and 29 years old in good health and CMV-seronegative.

This sequence joins TRBV5-4 and TRBJ1-6; TRBD1 agrees at 7 bases. Trimming at V came to 4 bases and at J to 7 bases, leaving 5 bases not matched to a gene. The CDR3 consists of 14 residues. Germline V gene data show CDR1 as SGHNT and CDR2 as YYREEE (reference sequence). The CDR3 sequence is CASSPGQANSPLHF. The DNA for the CDR3 is TGTGCCAGCAGCCCCGGACAGGCGAATTCACCCCTCCACTTT.

The chain links TRBV2 to TRBJ2-6, with unresolved D. The V and J ends lost 5 bases and 0 bases respectively, with 5 bases between them. CDR3 length: 14 amino acids. The germline V gene encodes CDR1 SNHLY and CDR2 FYNNEI. The CDR3 spells CASSPLSGANVLTF. In nucleotides, the CDR3 is TGTGCCAGCAGTCCCCTCTCTGGGGCCAACGTCCTGACTTTC.

The CDR3 region has the DNA TGTGCCAGCAGTGAAGGGGGGGGGACGGTACAAGAGACCCAGTACTTC. It encodes CASSEGGGTVQETQYF. The chain links TRBV2 to TRBJ2-5; TRBD2 matches at 7 bases. V was pared by 1 base and J by 2 bases, with 7 bases of the junction left unmatched. This CDR3 has 16 amino acids. Germline V gives CDR1 SNHLY, CDR2 FYNNEI.

The chain couples TRBV28 to TRBJ1-5; D is perhaps TRBD1 (5 bases). Germline V gene data show CDR1 as MDHEN and CDR2 as SYDVKM. This CDR3 comprises 16 residues. Trimming pared 7 bases from V and 0 bases from J, leaving 16 bases between. The CDR3 DNA is TGTGCCAGCATAGGAACAGGTTTTTTTAGCAATCAGCCCCAGCATTTT. The encoded protein is CASIGTGFFSNQPQHF.

The chain carries TRBV6-6 and TRBJ2-3, with D perhaps TRBD1 (6 bases). CDR3 length: 15 residues. Per the germline V gene, CDR1 is MNHNY and CDR2 is SVGAGI (reference sequence). Trimming took off 4 bases at V and 1 base at J, with 12 bases between the two ends. The CDR3 region has the DNA TGTGCCAGCAGTTCCACGGACAGTCGCACAGATACGCAGTATTTT. Translation: CASSSTDSRTDTQYF.

The V call is TRBV7-2, the J call TRBJ1-3; tentative D call: TRBD1 (5 bases). Germline V CDR1 and CDR2: SGHTA, FQGNSA. This CDR3 contains 16 residues. V was trimmed by 1 base and J by 11 bases, leaving 21 bases between them. This chain's CDR3 is CASSLGVGVQETAIYF. CDR3 DNA sequence: TGTGCCAGCAGCTTAGGTGTAGGGGTCCAGGAAACGGCCATATATTTT.